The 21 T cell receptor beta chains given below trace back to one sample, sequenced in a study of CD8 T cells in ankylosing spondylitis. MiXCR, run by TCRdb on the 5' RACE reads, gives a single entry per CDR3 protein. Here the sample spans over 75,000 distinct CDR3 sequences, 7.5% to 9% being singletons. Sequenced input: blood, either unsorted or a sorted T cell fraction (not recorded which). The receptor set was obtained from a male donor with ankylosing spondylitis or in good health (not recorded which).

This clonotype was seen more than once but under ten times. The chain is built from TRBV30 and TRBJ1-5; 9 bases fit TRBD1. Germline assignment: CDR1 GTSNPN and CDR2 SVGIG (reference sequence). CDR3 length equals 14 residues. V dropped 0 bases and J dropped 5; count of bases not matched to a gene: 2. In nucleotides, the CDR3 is TGTGCCTGGAGTGTGGGACAGGGCCATCAGCCCCAGCATTTT. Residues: CAWSVGQGHQPQHF.

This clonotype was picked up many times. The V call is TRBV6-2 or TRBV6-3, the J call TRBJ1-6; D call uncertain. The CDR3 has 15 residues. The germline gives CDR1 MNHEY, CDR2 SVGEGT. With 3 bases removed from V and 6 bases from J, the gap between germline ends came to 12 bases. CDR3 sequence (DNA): TGTGCCAGCAGTTATTCGCGGCAGAGTAATTCACCCCTCCACTTT. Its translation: CASSYSRQSNSPLHF.

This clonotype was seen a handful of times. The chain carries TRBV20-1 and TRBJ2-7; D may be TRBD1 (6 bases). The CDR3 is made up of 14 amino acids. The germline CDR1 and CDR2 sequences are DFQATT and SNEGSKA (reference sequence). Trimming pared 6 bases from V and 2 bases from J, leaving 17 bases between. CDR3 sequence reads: CSANAPGTTYEQYF. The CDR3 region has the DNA TGCAGTGCAAACGCACCCGGGACAACCTACGAGCAGTACTTC.

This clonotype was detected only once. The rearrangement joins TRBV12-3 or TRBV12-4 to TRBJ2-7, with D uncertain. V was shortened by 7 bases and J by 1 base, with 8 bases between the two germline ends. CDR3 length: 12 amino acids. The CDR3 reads CASTDQSYEQYF. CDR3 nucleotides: TGTGCCAGCACAGACCAGTCCTACGAGCAGTACTTC.

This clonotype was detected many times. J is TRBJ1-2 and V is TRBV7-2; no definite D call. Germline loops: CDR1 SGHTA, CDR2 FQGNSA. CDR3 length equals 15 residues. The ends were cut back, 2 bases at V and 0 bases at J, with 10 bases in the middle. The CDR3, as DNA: TGTGCCAGCAGCTTAAACGTCAGAACTAACTATGGCTACACCTTC. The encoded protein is CASSLNVRTNYGYTF.

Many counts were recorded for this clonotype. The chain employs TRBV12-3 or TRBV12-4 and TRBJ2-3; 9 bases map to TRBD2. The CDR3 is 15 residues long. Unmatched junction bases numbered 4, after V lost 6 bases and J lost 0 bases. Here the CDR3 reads CASSRLAGSTDTQYF. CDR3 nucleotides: TGTGCCAGCAGCCGGCTAGCGGGGAGCACAGATACGCAGTATTTT.

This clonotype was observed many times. CDR3 nucleotide sequence: TGTGCCAGCAGCCTCAAGGTTCCCGCCGGGACCCAGTACTTC. This translates into CASSLKVPAGTQYF. The gene calls are TRBV2 and TRBJ2-5; D not certain. In germline, CDR1 is SNHLY, CDR2 FYNNEI. V gave up 6 bases and J gave up 7 bases, with 18 bases separating them. This CDR3 region has 14 residues.

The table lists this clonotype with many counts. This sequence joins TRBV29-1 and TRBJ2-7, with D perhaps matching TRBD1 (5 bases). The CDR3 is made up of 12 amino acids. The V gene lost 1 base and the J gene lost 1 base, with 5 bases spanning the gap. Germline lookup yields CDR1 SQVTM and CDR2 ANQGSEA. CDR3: CSVEGQSYEQYF. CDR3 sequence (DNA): TGCAGCGTTGAAGGACAGTCCTACGAGCAGTACTTC.

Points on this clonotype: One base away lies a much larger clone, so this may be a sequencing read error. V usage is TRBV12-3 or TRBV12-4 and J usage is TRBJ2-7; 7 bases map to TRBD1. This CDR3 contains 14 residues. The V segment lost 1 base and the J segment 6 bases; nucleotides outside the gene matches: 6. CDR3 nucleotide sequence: TGTGCCAGCAGTTTAGGGACAGGAGCCTGCGAGCAGTACTTC. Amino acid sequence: CASSLGTGACEQYF.

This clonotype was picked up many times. CDR3 loop: CSARPLLAGEGGYTF. CDR3 in DNA: TGCAGTGCTAGGCCCCTGTTGGCTGGAGAGGGAGGCTACACCTTC. The rearrangement joins TRBV20-1 to TRBJ1-2, with unresolved D. The ends were cut back, 3 bases at V and 8 bases at J, with 22 bases in the middle. The CDR3 has 15 amino acids. Per the germline V gene, CDR1 is DFQATT and CDR2 is SNEGSKA (reference sequence).

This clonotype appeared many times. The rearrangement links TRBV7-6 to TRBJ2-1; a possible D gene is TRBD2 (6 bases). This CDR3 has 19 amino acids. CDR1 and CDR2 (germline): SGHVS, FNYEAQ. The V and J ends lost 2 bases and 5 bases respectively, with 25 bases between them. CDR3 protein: CASSLWMFGSSGLNNEQFF. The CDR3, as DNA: TGTGCCAGCAGCTTATGGATGTTCGGGTCGAGCGGGCTTAACAATGAGCAGTTCTTC.

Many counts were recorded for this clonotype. CDR3 bases: TGCGCCAGCAGCTTGGCCTCAGGGACCCAAGAGACCCAGTACTTC. Encoded protein: CASSLASGTQETQYF. The chain is built from TRBV5-1 and TRBJ2-5, with D possibly called TRBD1 or TRBD2 (5 bases each). V was shortened by 0 bases and J by 1 base, with 10 bases between the two germline ends. This CDR3 has 15 residues. Germline V gene sequence: CDR1 SGHRS, CDR2 YFSETQ.

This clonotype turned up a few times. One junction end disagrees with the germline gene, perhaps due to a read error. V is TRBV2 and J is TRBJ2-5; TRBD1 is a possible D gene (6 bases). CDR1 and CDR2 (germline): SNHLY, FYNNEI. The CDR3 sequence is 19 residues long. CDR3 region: CTSSFSHRRTVWGQETQYF. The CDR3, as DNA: TGTACCAGCAGTTTCTCCCACCGTAGGACAGTATGGGGCCAAGAGACCCAGTACTTC.

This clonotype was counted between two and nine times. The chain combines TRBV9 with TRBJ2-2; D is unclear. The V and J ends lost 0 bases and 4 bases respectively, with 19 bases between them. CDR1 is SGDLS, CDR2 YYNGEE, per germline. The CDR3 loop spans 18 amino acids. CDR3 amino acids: CASSVATGPSSGTGELFF. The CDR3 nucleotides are TGTGCCAGCAGCGTAGCTACGGGCCCCAGTTCAGGCACCGGGGAGCTGTTTTTT. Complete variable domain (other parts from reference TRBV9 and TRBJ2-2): DSGVTQTPKHLITATGQRVTLRCSPRSGDLSVYWYQQSLDQGLQFLIQYYNGEERAKGNILERFSAQQFPDLHSELNLSSLELGDSALYFCASSVATGPSSGTGELFFGEGSRLTVL.

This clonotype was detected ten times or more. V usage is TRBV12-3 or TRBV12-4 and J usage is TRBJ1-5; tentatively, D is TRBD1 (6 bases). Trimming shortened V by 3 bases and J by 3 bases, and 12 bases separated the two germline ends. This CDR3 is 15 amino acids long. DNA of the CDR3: TGTGCCAGCAGTTTGGGGAGGGGGACCAATCAGCCCCAGCATTTT. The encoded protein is CASSLGRGTNQPQHF.

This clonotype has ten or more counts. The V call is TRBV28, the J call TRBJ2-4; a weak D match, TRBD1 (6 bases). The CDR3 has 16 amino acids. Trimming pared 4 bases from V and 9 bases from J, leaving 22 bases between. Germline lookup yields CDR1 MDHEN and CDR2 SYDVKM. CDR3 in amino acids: CASSSYTWTVEGIQYF. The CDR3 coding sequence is TGTGCCAGCAGTTCCTACACGTGGACAGTCGAGGGCATTCAGTACTTC.

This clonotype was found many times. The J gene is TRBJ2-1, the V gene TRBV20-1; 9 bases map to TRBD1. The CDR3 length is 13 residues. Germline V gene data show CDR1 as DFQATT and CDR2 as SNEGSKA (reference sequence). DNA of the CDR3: TGCTCTGGGGGACAGGGCAGTTACAATGAGCAGTTCTTC. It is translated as CSGGQGSYNEQFF.

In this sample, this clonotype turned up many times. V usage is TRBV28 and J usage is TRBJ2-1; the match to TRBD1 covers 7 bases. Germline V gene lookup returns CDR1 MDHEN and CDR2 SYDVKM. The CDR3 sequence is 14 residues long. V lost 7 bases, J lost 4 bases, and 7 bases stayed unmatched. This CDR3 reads CASTEAGGYNEQFF. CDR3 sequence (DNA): TGTGCCAGCACCGAAGCAGGGGGATACAATGAGCAGTTCTTC.

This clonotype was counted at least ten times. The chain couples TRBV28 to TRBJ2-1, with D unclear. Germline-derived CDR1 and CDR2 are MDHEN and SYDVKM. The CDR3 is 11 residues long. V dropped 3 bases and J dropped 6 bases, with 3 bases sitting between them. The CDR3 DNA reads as TGTGCCAGCAGTTTCACCAATGAGCAGTTCTTC. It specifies CASSFTNEQFF.

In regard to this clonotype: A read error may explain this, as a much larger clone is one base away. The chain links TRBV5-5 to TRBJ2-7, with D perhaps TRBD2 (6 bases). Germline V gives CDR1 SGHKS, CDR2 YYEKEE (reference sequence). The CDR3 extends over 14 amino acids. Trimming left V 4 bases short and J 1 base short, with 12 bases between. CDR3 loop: CASSIAASSYEQYF. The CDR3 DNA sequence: TGTGCCAGCAGCATAGCGGCATCTTCCTACGAGCAGTACTTC.

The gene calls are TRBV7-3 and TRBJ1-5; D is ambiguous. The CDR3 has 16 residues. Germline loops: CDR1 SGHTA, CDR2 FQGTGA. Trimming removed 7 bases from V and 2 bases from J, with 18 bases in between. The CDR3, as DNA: TGTGCCAGCAACCCAAGAAGGCGGAGGTGCAATCAGCCCCAGCATTTT. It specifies CASNPRRRRCNQPQHF.